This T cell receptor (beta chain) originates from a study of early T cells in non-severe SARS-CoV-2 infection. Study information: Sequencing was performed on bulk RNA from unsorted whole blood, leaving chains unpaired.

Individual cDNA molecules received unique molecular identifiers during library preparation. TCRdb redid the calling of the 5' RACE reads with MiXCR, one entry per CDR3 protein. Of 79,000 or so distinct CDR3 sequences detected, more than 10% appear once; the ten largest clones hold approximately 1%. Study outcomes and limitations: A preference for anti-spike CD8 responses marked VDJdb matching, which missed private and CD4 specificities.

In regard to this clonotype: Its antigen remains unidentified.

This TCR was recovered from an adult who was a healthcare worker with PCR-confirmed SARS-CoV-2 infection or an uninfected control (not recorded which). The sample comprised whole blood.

CDR3 residues: CASSQRQGDLNTEAFF. In DNA form, the CDR3 reads TGTGCCAGCAGCCAGAGACAGGGGGATTTGAACACTGAAGCTTTCTTT. The rearrangement uses TRBV7-6 and TRBJ1-1, with TRBD1 matching 9 bases. Germline V gives CDR1 SGHVS, CDR2 FNYEAQ. The CDR3 length is 16 residues. With 5 bases clipped from V and 0 bases from J, the junction kept 7 bases outside the gene matches.